These T cell receptor beta chains were read from a single sample in a study of human T cells and chemical hapten exposure. TCRdb analysed the RACE reads with MiXCR anew, one entry per CDR3 protein. The sample lists around 99,000 distinct CDR3 sequences; roughly 9% were seen once. The sequencing used whole blood, collected in connection with sensitization to the hapten diphenylcyclopropenone (DPC). These receptors were obtained from a woman between 40 and 55 years old with alopecia areata. Some clones in this sample may be carry-over from other donors' samples. CDR3s include the opening cysteine and the closing phenylalanine or tryptophan. Fields, in order: J gene, V gene, clone size, D gene, CDR3 protein, CDR3 DNA. The D gene is left open where the match is weak. Size tells how often a clone was seen (once, few, many) or the class of an expanded clone, and some rows leave it out.

TRBJ2-5 | TRBV7-2 | - | - | CASSLVAGAGQETQYF | TGTGCCAGCAGCTTAGTCGCGGGGGCGGGTCAAGAGACCCAGTACTTC
TRBJ2-1 | TRBV7-2 | many | - | CASSISGLNEQFF | TGTGCCAGCAGCATCAGTGGACTTAATGAGCAGTTCTTC
TRBJ2-3 | TRBV30 | many | - | CAWGRGTDTQYF | TGTGCCTGGGGAAGGGGCACAGATACGCAGTATTTT
TRBJ2-3 | TRBV4-1 | - | TRBD2 | CASSRPSGGATDTQYF | TGCGCCAGCAGCCGCCCTAGCGGGGGGGCCACAGATACGCAGTATTTT
TRBJ1-4 | TRBV12-3/TRBV12-4 | few | - | CASSPGVINEKLFF | TGTGCCAGCAGCCCAGGGGTAATTAATGAAAAACTGTTTTTT
TRBJ1-1 | TRBV13 | - | - | CASSLVLTEAFF | TGTGCCAGCAGCTTAGTCCTGACTGAAGCTTTCTTT
TRBJ1-4 | TRBV15 | many | - | CATSRDKGSGRGELFF | TGTGCCACCAGCAGAGATAAGGGCAGCGGTCGAGGGGAACTGTTTTTT
TRBJ2-1 | TRBV24-1 | few | TRBD1 | CATSNRGQGNEQFF | TGTGCCACCTCGAACAGGGGGCAAGGCAATGAGCAGTTCTTC
TRBJ2-4 | TRBV6-2/TRBV6-3 | - | TRBD2 | CASSSGTSRNIQYF | TGTGCCAGCAGTTCCGGGACTAGCAGGAACATTCAGTACTTC
TRBJ1-2 | TRBV6-2/TRBV6-3 | - | - | CASSYRGEKVNYGYTF | TGTGCCAGCAGTTACCGCGGGGAGAAGGTGAACTATGGCTACACCTTC
TRBJ1-5 | TRBV2 | many | TRBD1 | CASNRGQSGNQPQHF | TGTGCCAGCAACAGGGGGCAGTCGGGCAATCAGCCCCAGCATTTT
TRBJ1-2 | TRBV12-3/TRBV12-4 | few | TRBD1 | CASSLNTGGNGYTF | TGTGCCAGCAGTCTTAACACAGGGGGCAATGGCTACACCTTC
TRBJ2-1 | TRBV28 | few | - | CASSSPMSSYNEQFF | TGTGCCAGCAGTTCGCCCATGAGCTCCTACAATGAGCAGTTCTTC
TRBJ2-3 | TRBV6-6 | - | TRBD2 | CASSSSGGASTDTQYF | TGTGCCAGCAGTTCGAGCGGGGGGGCTAGCACAGATACGCAGTATTTT
TRBJ1-2 | TRBV5-1 | many | TRBD1 | CASRTGNYGYTF | TGCGCCAGCAGGACAGGGAACTATGGCTACACCTTC
TRBJ2-1 | TRBV7-7 | - | - | CASSLELVSSYNEQFF | TGTGCTAGCAGCTTAGAACTCGTTAGCTCCTACAATGAGCAGTTCTTC
TRBJ2-1 | TRBV5-1 | few | - | CASSLPTYRSSYNEQFF | TGCGCCAGCAGCCTGCCGACTTATCGGAGCTCCTACAATGAGCAGTTCTTC
TRBJ2-1 | TRBV20-1 | few | TRBD2 | CSARALRASGFYNEQFF | TGCAGTGCTAGAGCCTTAAGGGCTAGCGGGTTTTACAATGAGCAGTTCTTC
TRBJ1-5 | TRBV27 | once | TRBD1 | CASSLGTGLGPQHF | TGTGCCAGCAGTTTGGGGACAGGCCTAGGGCCCCAGCATTTT
TRBJ1-1 | TRBV7-9 | many | - | CASSPNPSQAFF | TGTGCCAGCAGCCCAAACCCCTCTCAAGCTTTCTTT
TRBJ1-5 | TRBV18 | many | - | CASSPDRDQPQHF | TGTGCCAGCTCACCTGACCGGGACCAGCCCCAGCATTTT
TRBJ2-1 | TRBV12-3/TRBV12-4 | few | - | CASSYNRHGYEQFF | TGTGCCAGCAGCTACAACAGACACGGGTATGAGCAGTTCTTC
TRBJ2-7 | TRBV6-2/TRBV6-3 | many | TRBD2 | CASSTYIGTSGRHYEQYF | TGTGCCAGCAGTACATACATCGGGACTAGCGGAAGACACTACGAGCAGTACTTC
TRBJ2-3 | TRBV7-7 | - | - | CASSLSRGRTDTQYF | TGTGCTAGCAGCTTGTCCAGGGGAAGGACAGATACGCAGTATTTT
TRBJ2-3 | TRBV9 | - | - | CASSVAREADTQYF | TGTGCCAGCAGCGTAGCCAGGGAGGCCGATACGCAGTATTTT
TRBJ2-3 | TRBV6-5 | - | - | CASSEGGTITDTQYF | TGTGCCAGCTCAGAAGGGGGGACGATCACAGATACGCAGTATTTT
TRBJ1-1 | TRBV28 | many | - | CASSSGGERSEAFF | TGTGCCAGCAGTTCGGGCGGGGAAAGGTCCGAAGCTTTCTTT
TRBJ2-4 | TRBV12-3/TRBV12-4 | - | TRBD2 | CASSPWTSGGAMAKNIQYF | TGTGCCAGCAGTCCGTGGACTAGCGGGGGGGCCATGGCCAAAAACATTCAGTACTTC
TRBJ1-4 | TRBV14 | few | - | CASSPLTGRNEKLFF | TGTGCCAGCAGCCCGTTGACAGGTCGGAATGAAAAACTGTTTTTT
TRBJ2-1 | TRBV7-9 | few | - | CASSPRQVPYNEQFF | TGTGCCAGCAGCCCTCGACAGGTCCCCTACAATGAGCAGTTCTTC
TRBJ1-1 | TRBV29-1 | few | TRBD1 | CSVESVEGAGAEAFF | TGCAGCGTTGAGTCGGTAGAGGGGGCAGGGGCTGAAGCTTTCTTT
TRBJ2-1 | TRBV7-9 | - | - | CASSLRGRGSSYNEQFF | TGTGCCAGCAGCTTAAGGGGGAGGGGGAGCTCCTACAATGAGCAGTTCTTC
TRBJ2-7 | TRBV9 | many | TRBD1 | CASSANEGQAFF | TGTGCCAGCAGCGCTAATGAGGGACAGGCGTTCTTC
TRBJ1-2 | TRBV28 | - | - | CASSLASRTHGYTF | TGTGCCAGCAGTTTAGCCTCGAGGACCCATGGCTACACCTTC
TRBJ2-1 | TRBV4-1 | many | TRBD1 | CASSRTDRAYNEQFF | TGCGCCAGCAGCCGTACTGACAGGGCTTACAATGAGCAGTTCTTC
TRBJ1-5 | TRBV20-1 | many | - | CSARGPGPQHF | TGCAGTGCTAGGGGGCCTGGGCCCCAGCATTTT
TRBJ1-6 | TRBV2 | - | - | CAEGYEGLSNSPLHF | TGTGCCGAGGGGTATGAGGGGCTCTCTAATTCACCCCTCCACTTT